A single sample gave rise to the 20 T cell receptor beta chains below, sequenced in a study of cytomegalovirus exposure and HLA in healthy donors. Researchers ran the PCR with 60 Vbeta and 13 Jbeta primers. The method was immunoSEQ multiplex PCR; TCRdb's version includes in-frame clones alone and lacks a portion of them. The sample has around 100,000 clones, around 83% seen once. The sequenced sample was PBMCs. The receptors stem from a woman aged 18-29 years in good health and CMV-seronegative.

V is TRBV19 and J is TRBJ1-5, with a weak D call TRBD1 (6 bases). CDR1 is LNHDA, CDR2 SQIVND, per germline (reference sequence). This CDR3 spans 14 amino acids. V lost 5 bases to trimming and J lost 3 bases, with 11 bases between them. The DNA for the CDR3 is TGTGCCAGTAGTCCGGACAGAGACAATCAGCCCCAGCATTTT. It translates to CASSPDRDNQPQHF.

This clone was detected a few times. The CDR3 is CASSELARSNYGYTF. The CDR3 nucleotides are TGTGCCAGCAGTGAATTGGCCAGATCTAACTATGGCTACACCTTC. The chain recombines TRBV6-1 with TRBJ1-2; D is unclear. This CDR3 has 15 amino acids. V lost 2 bases and J lost 0, with 10 bases in between. Germline V gene lookup returns CDR1 MNHNS and CDR2 SASEGT.

The chain carries TRBV15 and TRBJ1-3; TRBD1 might be the D (6 bases). The CDR3 contains 16 residues. V dropped 2 bases and J dropped 4 bases, with 15 bases sitting between them. Germline assignment: CDR1 LNHNV and CDR2 YYDKDF (reference sequence). CDR3 in amino acids: CATSRSNRVLGNTIYF. CDR3 nucleotides: TGTGCCACCAGCAGAAGTAACAGGGTGCTCGGAAACACCATATATTTT.

The V gene is TRBV19, the J gene TRBJ2-1; 10 positions match TRBD1. After removal of 5 bases from V and 7 bases from J, the junction contained 8 bases not matched to a gene. This CDR3 contains 15 residues. Germline CDR1 is LNHDA and CDR2 is SQIVND (reference sequence). CDR3 in amino acids: CASSFRQGAGNEQFF. Written as DNA, the CDR3 is TGTGCCAGTAGTTTCAGACAGGGGGCAGGGAATGAGCAGTTCTTC.

As for this clone: Different DNA sequences within this sample yield the same CDR3. The chain is built from TRBV7-9 and TRBJ2-3; 13 bases agree with TRBD2. Germline V gene data show CDR1 as SEHNR and CDR2 as FQNEAQ (reference sequence). This CDR3 comprises 15 residues. J lost 6 bases, V lost 5 bases, and 5 bases had no gene match. CDR3 nucleotide sequence: TGTGCCAGCAGCCCCGGGACTAGCGGGACGGATACGCAGTATTTT. Its translation: CASSPGTSGTDTQYF.

In this sample, this clone turned up a few times. The chain joins TRBV19 to TRBJ1-5; TRBD1 matches 8 bases. Germline CDR1 is LNHDA and CDR2 is SQIVND (reference sequence). The CDR3 is 15 amino acids. After removal of 4 bases from V and 7 bases from J, the junction contained 9 bases not matched to a gene. The CDR3 is CASSTIDRGGQPQHF. DNA of the CDR3: TGTGCCAGTAGTACCATTGACAGGGGCGGGCAGCCCCAGCATTTT.

This chain links TRBV7-2 with TRBJ2-7; 12 bases line up with TRBD2. In germline, CDR1 is SGHTA, CDR2 FQGNSA. V lost 6 bases to trimming and J lost 9 bases; unmatched junction nucleotides: 12. This CDR3 comprises 15 residues. CDR3 nucleotide sequence: TGTGCCAGCAGGAGCCTAGCGGGAGGGTTTGGAAGGCAGTACTTC. Amino acid sequence: CASRSLAGGFGRQYF.

This chain uses TRBV5-1 with TRBJ1-6; 10 bases line up with TRBD1. The CDR3 runs 19 residues. Germline CDR1 reads SGHRS; CDR2 reads YFSETQ. Germline trimming cut 3 bases from V and 4 bases from J; bases unmatched to any gene: 13. The CDR3 loop reads CASSSGQGVFRTYNSPLHF. The DNA for the CDR3 is TGCGCCAGCAGCTCCGGACAGGGGGTCTTCAGAACTTATAATTCACCCCTCCACTTT.

The V and J genes are TRBV6-5 and TRBJ2-7; perhaps TRBD1 as D (6 bases). In germline, CDR1 is MNHEY, CDR2 SVGAGI. There are 12 residues in the CDR3. CDR3 loop: CASSYSGHSILV. The CDR3 DNA follows: TGTGCCAGCAGTTACTCGGGACACTCCATTCTCGTC.

The rearrangement uses TRBV7-9 and TRBJ2-7, with 7 bases aligning to TRBD1. The CDR3 totals 14 residues. The ends lost 4 bases at V and 7 bases at J; junction bases unmatched: 10. The germline gives CDR1 SEHNR, CDR2 FQNEAQ (reference sequence). Written as DNA, the CDR3 is TGTGCCAGCAGCTATGGGACAGCCTCTGGTGAGCAGTACTTC. It specifies CASSYGTASGEQYF.

The CDR3 DNA follows: TGTGCCACCAGCAGAGTGGCGAGGAGCTCCTACAATGAGCAGTTCTTC. Its protein product is CATSRVARSSYNEQFF. V gene TRBV15 combines with J gene TRBJ2-1; D remains ambiguous. Germline V gene lookup returns CDR1 LNHNV and CDR2 YYDKDF (reference sequence). The CDR3 sequence is 16 residues long. Trimming left V 1 base short and J 0 bases short, with 10 bases between.

The chain links TRBV5-1 to TRBJ1-2, with 12 bases fitting TRBD1. J gave up 7 bases and V 4 bases, and 8 bases lay outside the gene matches. CDR3 length: 15 residues. Germline assignment: CDR1 SGHRS and CDR2 YFSETQ. The CDR3, as DNA: TGCGCCAGCAGCAGTGGGACAGGGGGCTTGCTTGGCTACACCTTC. It translates to CASSSGTGGLLGYTF.

The rearrangement links TRBV23-1 to TRBJ1-4; the D gene is possibly TRBD1 (5 bases). TRBV23-1 has ORF status, its function being uncertain. V was trimmed by 4 bases and J by 10 bases, leaving 10 bases between them. CDR3 length: 12 amino acids. The CDR3 here is CASSRREGKLFF. CDR3 DNA: TGCGCCAGCAGTCGCAGGGAAGGAAAACTGTTTTTT.

This clone turned up a few times. The chain joins TRBV18 to TRBJ1-1, with no clear D. Germline values: CDR1 KGHSH, CDR2 LQKENI. Trimming cost V 1 base and J 1 base, with 16 bases left between them. The CDR3 covers 17 residues. The CDR3 region is CASSPLPKASKNTEAFF. CDR3 bases: TGTGCCAGCTCACCACTCCCGAAGGCTAGCAAGAACACTGAAGCTTTCTTT.

V is TRBV7-9 and J is TRBJ2-2, with D uncertain. Germline CDR1 and CDR2: SEHNR and FQNEAQ (reference sequence). The V end lost 5 bases, the J end lost 1 base, and 5 bases lay between the germline ends. This CDR3 has 13 amino acids. The CDR3 region is CASSLLNTGELFF. In DNA form, the CDR3 reads TGTGCCAGCAGCCTTTTGAACACCGGGGAGCTGTTTTTT.

Comments on this clone: One junction end does not reproduce the germline sequence, and a read error may be involved. This sequence joins TRBV7-9 and TRBJ2-1, with TRBD2 as a possible D gene (7 bases). The CDR3 has 16 amino acids. Germline V CDR1 and CDR2: SEHNR, FQNEAQ (reference sequence). The CDR3 bases are TGTTCCAGCAGCTTACTTGTGGCGGGGGCTTACAATGAGCAGTTCTTC. This codes for CSSSLLVAGAYNEQFF.

The chain employs TRBV2 and TRBJ1-6; 8 bases match TRBD1. Losses at the gene ends were 5 bases for V and 5 bases for J; bases not matched to a gene: 5. Per the germline V gene, CDR1 is SNHLY and CDR2 is FYNNEI. This CDR3 has 15 residues. This CDR3 reads CASSTPGQDNSPLHF. CDR3 nucleotides: TGTGCCAGCAGTACCCCGGGACAGGATAATTCACCCCTCCACTTT.

The genes are TRBV5-1 and TRBJ2-2, with 7 bases identical to TRBD1. There are 15 residues in the CDR3. CDR1 SGHRS and CDR2 YFSETQ come from the germline V gene. After removal of 0 bases from V and 3 bases from J, the junction contained 2 bases not matched to a gene. The CDR3: CASSLVGGDTGELFF. The DNA for the CDR3 is TGCGCCAGCAGCTTGGTAGGGGGCGACACCGGGGAGCTGTTTTTT.

The chain couples TRBV28 to TRBJ2-5; weak D call: TRBD1 (6 bases). Trimming took 3 bases from V and 3 from J, leaving 11 bases between them. CDR1 and CDR2 from the germline V gene are MDHEN and SYDVKM. The CDR3 sequence is 14 residues long. The CDR3 loop reads CASSFIRTEETQYF. In DNA form, the CDR3 reads TGTGCCAGCAGTTTCATTCGGACAGAAGAGACCCAGTACTTC.

CDR3 sequence: CAISPLGAPYEQYF. For the CDR3, the DNA is TGTGCCATCAGTCCCCTAGGGGCCCCCTACGAGCAGTACTTC. The V and J genes are TRBV10-3 and TRBJ2-7; tentative D call: TRBD1 (5 bases). The CDR3 sequence is 14 residues long. Looked up from germline, CDR1 is ENHRY and CDR2 is SYGVKD. Between the trimmed V and J ends, which lost 5 bases and 2 bases, there was a span of 13 bases.